The 27 T cell receptor beta chains below were found in one sample sequenced in a study of blood T cell repertoires in COVID-19. Clones were sequenced by immunoSEQ multiplex PCR, and TCRdb holds only the in-frame ones, with some missing. The sample consists of under 80,000 clones, roughly 72% of them appearing once. Sequencing input: peripheral blood. These TCRs come from a man aged 55 to 70 with COVID-19, enrolled during active disease.

The chain is built from TRBV3-1 (or the pseudogene TRBV3-2) and TRBJ1-5; weak D call: TRBD1 (5 bases). V was cut by 4 bases and J by 15 bases, with 22 bases left in between. CDR1 and CDR2 from the germline V gene are LGHDT and YNNKEL (reference sequence). This CDR3 is 14 amino acids long. CDR3 in amino acids: CASSPSGGVAVSHF. The CDR3 DNA reads TGTGCCAGCAGCCCCTCGGGGGGGGTTGCGGTCTCGCATTTT.

This clone appeared a few times. This chain connects TRBV7-6 to TRBJ2-1; D is unclear. The CDR3 sequence is 12 residues long. V dropped 8 bases and J dropped 5 bases, with 10 bases sitting between them. In germline, CDR1 is SGHVS, CDR2 FNYEAQ. CDR3 amino acids: CASSPTDNEQFF. DNA for the CDR3: TGTGCCAGCTCCCCAACGGACAATGAGCAGTTCTTC. The full variable domain, its missing parts supplied by reference TRBV7-6 and TRBJ2-1, is GAGVSQSPRYKVTKRGQDVALRCDPISGHVSLYWYRQALGQGPEFLTYFNYEAQQDKSGLPNDRFSAERPEGSISTLTIQRTEQRDSAMYRCASSPTDNEQFFGPGTRLTVL.

The rearrangement links TRBV5-1 to TRBJ2-3, with 8 bases identical to TRBD2. From germline, CDR1 is SGHRS and CDR2 YFSETQ. V was pared by 5 bases and J by 5 bases, with 7 bases of the junction left unmatched. The CDR3 has 14 residues. CDR3 loop: CASRTGLGIDTQYF. The CDR3 DNA follows: TGCGCCAGCAGAACGGGACTAGGGATAGATACGCAGTATTTT.

The gene calls are TRBV10-2 and TRBJ1-2, with 10 nucleotides matching TRBD1. Germline loops: CDR1 WSHSY, CDR2 SAAADI. J was trimmed by 2 bases and V by 7 bases; bases with no gene match: 7. This CDR3 region has 15 residues. The CDR3 reads CASTWTGGENYGYTF. The CDR3 DNA is TGCGCCAGCACATGGACAGGGGGAGAGAACTATGGCTACACCTTC.

This rearrangement joins TRBV6-2 or TRBV6-3 to TRBJ1-2; a weak D match, TRBD1 (6 bases). The germline V gene encodes CDR1 MNHEY and CDR2 SVGEGT. The CDR3 totals 16 residues. V dropped 4 bases and J dropped 4 bases, with 19 bases sitting between them. Here the CDR3 reads CASSSEGYRDVYGYTF. The CDR3 DNA sequence: TGTGCCAGCAGTTCCGAAGGTTACAGGGATGTCTATGGCTACACCTTC.

This clone was observed a single time. This sequence joins TRBV13 and TRBJ1-5; TRBD1 agrees at 7 bases. CDR3 size: 14 residues. The germline V gene encodes CDR1 PRHDT and CDR2 FYEKMQ (reference sequence). With 4 bases clipped from V and 2 bases from J, the junction kept 2 bases outside the gene matches. CDR3 residues: CASSSGQGNQPQHF. CDR3 DNA sequence: TGTGCCAGCAGCTCTGGACAGGGCAATCAGCCCCAGCATTTT.

The genes are TRBV21-1 and TRBJ1-2; TRBD1, the table's D call, lacks a check against the DNA. TRBV21-1 is described as a pseudogene. The CDR3 consists of 12 residues. The CDR3 spells CASNPTGHGYTF. CDR3 bases: TGTGCCAGCAATCCGACAGGGCACGGCTACACCTTC.

J is TRBJ2-1 and V is TRBV18; the match to TRBD2 covers 9 bases. The J segment lost 7 bases and the V segment lost 0 bases, leaving 10 bases of the junction unmatched. This CDR3 region has 17 residues. Germline V lookup: CDR1 KGHSH, CDR2 LQKENI. The CDR3 spells CASSPPSAGGGANEQFF. The CDR3 bases are TGTGCCAGCTCACCACCATCTGCAGGCGGGGGGGCTAATGAGCAGTTCTTC.

Comment on this clone: Being one base from a much bigger clone, this may be a read error. The chain uses TRBV2 and TRBJ1-1; weak D call: TRBD1 (5 bases). V lost 4 bases and J 1 base, leaving 7 bases between the germline ends. The CDR3 consists of 13 residues. CDR1 and CDR2 (germline): SNHLY, FYNNEI. CDR3 sequence (DNA): TGTGCCAGCAGTGGGGACTCGAACACTGAAGCTTTCTTT. Amino acid sequence: CASSGDSNTEAFF.

This chain uses TRBV29-1 with TRBJ2-5, with a weak D call TRBD2 (6 bases). Trimming stripped 1 base from V and 4 bases from J, with 10 bases between. The length of the CDR3 is 13 residues. CDR1 and CDR2 from the germline V gene are SQVTM and ANQGSEA. CDR3 sequence: CSVEGGRRETQYF. For the CDR3, the DNA is TGCAGCGTTGAAGGGGGGAGGAGAGAGACCCAGTACTTC.

This clone has only a few counts. The V and J genes are TRBV20-1 and TRBJ2-7, with D perhaps TRBD2 (5 bases). This CDR3 is built from 14 residues. Trimming removed 4 bases at V and 2 bases at J, with 15 bases between. The germline V gene encodes CDR1 DFQATT and CDR2 SNEGSKA (reference sequence). CDR3 coding DNA: TGCAGTGCTAATGATAGACGGGGAACCTACGAGCAGTACTTC. It specifies CSANDRRGTYEQYF.

The chain couples TRBV6-5 to TRBJ1-1; 7 bases are a match to TRBD1. Germline CDR1 is MNHEY and CDR2 is SVGAGI. This CDR3 region has 14 residues. The ends lost 8 bases at V and 5 bases at J; junction bases unmatched: 11. This chain's CDR3 is CASHLAGGRTEAFF. The CDR3 DNA sequence: TGTGCCAGCCACCTCGCAGGGGGGAGGACTGAAGCTTTCTTT.

The V and J genes are TRBV5-1 and TRBJ2-1, with 8 nucleotides matching TRBD2. This CDR3 spans 15 amino acids. Germline CDR1 reads SGHRS; CDR2 reads YFSETQ. V lost 4 bases to trimming and J lost 8 bases; unmatched junction nucleotides: 11. CDR3 sequence (DNA): TGCGCCAGCAGCGCCGGACTAGCCCGAGGGGATGAGCAGTTCTTC. This sequence encodes CASSAGLARGDEQFF.

V is TRBV19 and J is TRBJ2-7; 8 bases match TRBD1. CDR1 is LNHDA and CDR2 is SQIVND in the germline V gene (reference sequence). Unmatched junction bases numbered 6, after V lost 4 bases and J lost 1 base. This CDR3 has 15 residues. The CDR3 bases are TGTGCCAGTAGTACCCTCCGACAGGGGTCCTACGAGCAGTACTTC. Amino acids: CASSTLRQGSYEQYF.

The V call is TRBV3-1 (or the pseudogene TRBV3-2), the J call TRBJ1-1, with a weak D call TRBD1 (6 bases). Looked up from germline, CDR1 is LGHDT and CDR2 is YNNKEL (reference sequence). Deletions cut 1 base from V and 5 bases from J, with 11 bases between. The CDR3 totals 14 residues. The CDR3, as DNA: TGTGCCAGCAGCCAAGGGGGACACGGGACTGAAGCTTTCTTT. It encodes CASSQGGHGTEAFF.

This clone was counted a single time. The CDR3 reads CASSPFGGETQYF. The CDR3 coding sequence is TGTGCCAGCAGCCCCTTCGGCGGAGAGACCCAGTACTTC. The J gene is TRBJ2-5, the V gene TRBV7-3; D is undetermined. V was shortened by 5 bases and J by 4 bases, with 11 bases between the two germline ends. There are 13 residues in the CDR3. From germline, CDR1 is SGHTA and CDR2 FQGTGA.

This chain joins TRBV5-4 and TRBJ2-7; possibly TRBD1 for D (5 bases). CDR3 length: 13 amino acids. V was cut by 4 bases and J by 4 bases, with 12 bases left in between. Germline loops: CDR1 SGHNT, CDR2 YYREEE (reference sequence). The CDR3 DNA reads as TGTGCCAGCAGCCCATCAGCAGGGTACGAGCAGTACTTC. This gives the protein CASSPSAGYEQYF. Together with reference TRBV5-4 and TRBJ2-7, the CDR3 gives the full variable domain: ETGVTQSPTHLIKTRGQQVTLRCSSQSGHNTVSWYQQALGQGPQFIFQYYREEENGRGNFPPRFSGLQFPNYSSELNVNALELDDSALYLCASSPSAGYEQYFGPGTRLTVT.

V usage is TRBV5-1 and J usage is TRBJ2-1, with 12 bases aligning to TRBD2. J lost 8 bases, V lost 3 bases, and 6 bases had no gene match. Germline V gene lookup returns CDR1 SGHRS and CDR2 YFSETQ. The CDR3 runs 15 residues. CDR3 nucleotide sequence: TGCGCCAGCAGCTCGGGACTAGCGGGTTGGTATGAGCAGTTCTTC. This codes for CASSSGLAGWYEQFF.

This clone has only a few counts. DNA of the CDR3: TGTGCCAGTATACGGACAGGGAGCAATCAGCCCCAGCATTTT. Translation: CASIRTGSNQPQHF. The rearrangement links TRBV19 to TRBJ1-5, with 8 bases aligning to TRBD1. Germline CDR1 and CDR2: LNHDA and SQIVND (reference sequence). The CDR3 totals 14 residues. V shed 7 bases, J shed 1 base, and the junction held 3 bases outside the gene matches. The full variable domain, in which reference TRBV19 and TRBJ1-5 provide the parts outside the CDR3, is DGGITQSPKYLFRKEGQNVTLSCEQNLNHDAMYWYRQDPGQGLRLIYYSQIVNDFQKGDIAEGYSVSREKKESFPLTVTSAQKNPTAFYLCASIRTGSNQPQHFGDGTRLSIL.

Regarding this clone: This CDR3 is also generated by other DNA sequences in the sample. The rearrangement links TRBV3-1 (or the pseudogene TRBV3-2) to TRBJ1-1; D is unclear. There are 12 residues in the CDR3. The V end was cut by 4 bases, the J end by 3 bases, with 6 bases between. CDR1 and CDR2 (germline): LGHDT, YNNKEL (reference sequence). This chain's CDR3 is CASSRRDTEAFF. As DNA, the CDR3 is TGTGCCAGCAGCCGGCGGGACACTGAAGCTTTCTTT.

The rearrangement uses TRBV6-1 and TRBJ2-5, with D perhaps TRBD2 (6 bases). Trimming stripped 1 base from V and 5 bases from J, with 8 bases between. The CDR3 has 13 amino acids. Germline CDR1 is MNHNS and CDR2 is SASEGT. CDR3 region: CASSEGRDETQYF. CDR3 sequence (DNA): TGTGCCAGCAGTGAAGGGAGGGACGAGACCCAGTACTTC.

The V gene is TRBV6-5, the J gene TRBJ1-1, with D uncertain. This CDR3 comprises 14 residues. The ends were cut back, 2 bases at V and 3 bases at J, with 10 bases in the middle. Germline-derived CDR1 and CDR2 are MNHEY and SVGAGI. CDR3 loop: CASSYGSFDTEAFF. The CDR3 nucleotides are TGTGCCAGCAGTTACGGCAGTTTCGACACTGAAGCTTTCTTT.

The V and J genes are TRBV6-1 and TRBJ1-4; 7 nucleotides agree with TRBD1. V dropped 3 bases and J dropped 4; count of bases not matched to a gene: 5. Looked up from germline, CDR1 is MNHNS and CDR2 is SASEGT. The CDR3 has 15 residues. The CDR3 loop is CASSDHQGGNEKLFF. The CDR3 DNA reads as TGTGCCAGCAGTGACCACCAGGGGGGTAATGAAAAACTGTTTTTT.

The gene calls are TRBV18 and TRBJ2-7; 9 bases align to TRBD2. The CDR3 contains 15 residues. V gave up 6 bases and J gave up 7 bases; unmatched junction bases: 13. Per the germline V gene, CDR1 is KGHSH and CDR2 is LQKENI. The CDR3 region is CASSQYSGRWNEQYF. In DNA, the CDR3 is TGTGCCAGCTCCCAATATAGCGGGAGATGGAATGAGCAGTACTTC. Combining the CDR3 with reference TRBV18 and TRBJ2-7 gives the whole variable domain NAGVMQNPRHLVRRRGQEARLRCSPMKGHSHVYWYRQLPEEGLKFMVYLQKENIIDESGMPKERFSAEFPKEGPSILRIQQVVRGDSAAYFCASSQYSGRWNEQYFGPGTRLTVT.

V gene TRBV5-1 combines with J gene TRBJ2-1; 8 positions match TRBD2. Trimming cost V 4 bases and J 9 bases; bases outside gene matches: 12. The CDR3 contains 15 residues. Germline assignment: CDR1 SGHRS and CDR2 YFSETQ. CDR3 protein: CASSVGLEVYREQFF. CDR3 nucleotides: TGCGCCAGCAGCGTGGGACTAGAGGTGTATCGTGAGCAGTTCTTC.

V is TRBV6-1 and J is TRBJ1-5, with D maybe TRBD1 (5 bases). Germline lookup yields CDR1 MNHNS and CDR2 SASEGT. V lost 1 base to trimming and J lost 4 bases, with 5 bases between them. CDR3 length: 13 amino acids. This CDR3 reads CASSEDRNQPQHF. CDR3 DNA: TGTGCCAGCAGTGAAGACAGGAATCAGCCCCAGCATTTT.

The chain recombines TRBV18 with TRBJ1-5, with D unclear. This CDR3 has 12 residues. From germline, CDR1 is KGHSH and CDR2 LQKENI. V was clipped by 3 bases and J by 7 bases, with 7 bases between them. The CDR3 is CASSPAGQPQHF. The CDR3 bases are TGTGCCAGCTCACCGGCGGGGCAGCCCCAGCATTTT.